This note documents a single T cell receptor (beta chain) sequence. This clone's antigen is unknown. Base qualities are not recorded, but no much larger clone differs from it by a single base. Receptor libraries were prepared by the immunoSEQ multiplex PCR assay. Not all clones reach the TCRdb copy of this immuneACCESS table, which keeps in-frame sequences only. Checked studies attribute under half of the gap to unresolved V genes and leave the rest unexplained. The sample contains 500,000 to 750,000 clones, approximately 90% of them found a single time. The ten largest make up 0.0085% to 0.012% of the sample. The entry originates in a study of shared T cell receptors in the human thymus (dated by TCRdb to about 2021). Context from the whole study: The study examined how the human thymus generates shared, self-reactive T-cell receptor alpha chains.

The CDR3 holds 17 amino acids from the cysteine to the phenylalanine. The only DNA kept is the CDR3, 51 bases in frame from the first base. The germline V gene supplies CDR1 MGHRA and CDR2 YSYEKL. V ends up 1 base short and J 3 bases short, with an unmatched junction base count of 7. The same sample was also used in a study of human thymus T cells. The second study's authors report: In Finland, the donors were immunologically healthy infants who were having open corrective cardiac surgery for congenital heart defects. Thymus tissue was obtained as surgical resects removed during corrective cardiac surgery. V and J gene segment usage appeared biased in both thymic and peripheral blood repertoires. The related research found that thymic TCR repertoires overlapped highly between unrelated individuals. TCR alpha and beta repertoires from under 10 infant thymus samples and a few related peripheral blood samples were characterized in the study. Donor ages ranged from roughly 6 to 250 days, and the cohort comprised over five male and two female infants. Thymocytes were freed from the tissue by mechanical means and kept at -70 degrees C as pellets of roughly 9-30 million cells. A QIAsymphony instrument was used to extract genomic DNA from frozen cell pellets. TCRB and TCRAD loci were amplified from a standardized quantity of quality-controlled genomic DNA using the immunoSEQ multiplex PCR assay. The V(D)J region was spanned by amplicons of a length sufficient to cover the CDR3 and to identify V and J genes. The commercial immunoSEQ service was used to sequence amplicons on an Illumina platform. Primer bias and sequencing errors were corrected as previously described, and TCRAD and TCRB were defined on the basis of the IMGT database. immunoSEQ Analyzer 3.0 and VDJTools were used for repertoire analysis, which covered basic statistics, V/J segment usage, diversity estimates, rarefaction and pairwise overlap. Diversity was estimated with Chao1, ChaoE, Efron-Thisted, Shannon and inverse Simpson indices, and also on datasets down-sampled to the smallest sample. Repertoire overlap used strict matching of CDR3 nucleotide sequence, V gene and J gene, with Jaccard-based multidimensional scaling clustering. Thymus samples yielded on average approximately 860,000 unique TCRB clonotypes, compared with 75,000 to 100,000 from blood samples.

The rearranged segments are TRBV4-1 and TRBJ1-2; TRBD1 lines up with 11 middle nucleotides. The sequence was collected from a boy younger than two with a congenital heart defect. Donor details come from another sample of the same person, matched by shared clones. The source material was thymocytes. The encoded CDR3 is CASSQGKPGQGDYGYTF. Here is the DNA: TGCGCCAGCAGCCAAGGAAAACCGGGACAGGGGGACTATGGCTACACCTTC.